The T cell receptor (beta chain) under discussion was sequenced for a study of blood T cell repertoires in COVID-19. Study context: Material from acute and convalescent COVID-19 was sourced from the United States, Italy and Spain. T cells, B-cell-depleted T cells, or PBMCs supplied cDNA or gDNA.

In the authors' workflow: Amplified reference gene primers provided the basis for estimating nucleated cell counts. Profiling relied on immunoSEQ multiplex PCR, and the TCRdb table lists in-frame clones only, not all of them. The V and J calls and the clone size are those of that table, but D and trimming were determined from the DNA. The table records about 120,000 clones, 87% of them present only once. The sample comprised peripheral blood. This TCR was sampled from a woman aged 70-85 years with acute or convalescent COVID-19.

This CDR3 reads CASSTGTGARTDTQYF. The CDR3 DNA is TGTGCCAGCAGCACGGGGACAGGGGCCAGGACAGATACGCAGTATTTT. The V gene is TRBV5-4, the J gene TRBJ2-3, with 10 nucleotides matching TRBD1. Trimming at V came to 4 bases and at J to 3 bases, leaving 8 bases not matched to a gene. Per the germline V gene, CDR1 is SGHNT and CDR2 is YYREEE (reference sequence). The CDR3 sequence is 16 residues long.